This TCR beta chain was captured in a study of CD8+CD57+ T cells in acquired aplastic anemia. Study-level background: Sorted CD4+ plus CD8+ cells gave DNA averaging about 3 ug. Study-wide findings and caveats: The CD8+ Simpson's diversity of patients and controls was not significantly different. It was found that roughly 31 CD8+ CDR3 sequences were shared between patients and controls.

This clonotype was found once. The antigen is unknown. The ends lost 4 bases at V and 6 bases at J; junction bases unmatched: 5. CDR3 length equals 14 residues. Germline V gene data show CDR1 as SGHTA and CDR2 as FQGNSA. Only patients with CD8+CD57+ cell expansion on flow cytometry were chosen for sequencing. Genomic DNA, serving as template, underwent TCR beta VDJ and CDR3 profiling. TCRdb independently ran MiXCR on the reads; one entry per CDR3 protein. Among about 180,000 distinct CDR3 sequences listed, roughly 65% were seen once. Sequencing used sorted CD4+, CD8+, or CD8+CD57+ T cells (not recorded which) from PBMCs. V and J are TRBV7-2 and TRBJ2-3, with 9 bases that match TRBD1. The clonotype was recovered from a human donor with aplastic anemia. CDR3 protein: CASSWGQGLDTQYF. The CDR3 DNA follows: TGTGCCAGCAGCTGGGGACAGGGACTTGATACGCAGTATTTT.